Below are 3 T cell receptor beta chains sequenced from a single sample in a study of control samples from healthy donors and cancer patients. Clones were read by immunoSEQ multiplex PCR, and TCRdb kept only the in-frame ones, dropping some. Of under 200,000 clones in the sample, roughly 91% were seen once. Sequencing used blood. Receptor source: a woman in her twenties or thirties in good health.

CDR3 sequence: CASSFGGLNQPQHF. The CDR3 DNA reads TGTGCCAGCAGTTTCGGCGGCCTCAATCAGCCCCAGCATTTT. This sequence joins TRBV28 and TRBJ1-5; no reliable D call. The CDR3 contains 14 residues. Per germline, CDR1 MDHEN and CDR2 SYDVKM. V lost 3 bases, J lost 3 bases, and 9 bases lay in between.

The chain joins TRBV27 to TRBJ1-2; tentative D call: TRBD1 (6 bases). V gave up 5 bases and J gave up 2 bases, with 9 bases separating them. The CDR3 covers 13 residues. Germline V gene sequence: CDR1 MNHEY, CDR2 SMNVEV (reference sequence). The CDR3 sequence: CASSRDRNYGYTF. CDR3 sequence (DNA): TGTGCCAGCAGTCGTGACAGGAACTATGGCTACACCTTC.

The chain joins TRBV7-9 to TRBJ1-2; D might be TRBD1 (5 bases). Trimming stripped 0 bases from V and 5 bases from J, with 13 bases between. CDR1 SEHNR and CDR2 FQNEAQ come from the germline V gene (reference sequence). The CDR3 is made up of 15 amino acids. CDR3: CASSLAAEGLYGYTF. The CDR3 coding sequence is TGTGCCAGCAGCTTAGCGGCGGAGGGGTTGTATGGCTACACCTTC.